Included here is one TCR beta chain sequence, with context. Germline CDR1 reads SGHRS; CDR2 reads YFSETQ. The CDR3 contains 14 residues. V lost 3 bases, J lost 1 base, and 3 bases stayed unmatched. In the study's own analysis: The assay estimated nucleated cells by amplifying reference gene primers. TCRdb's copy holds only in-frame clones and misses some; the assay was immunoSEQ multiplex PCR. For V, J and clone size, that table is used; D and trimming come from the DNA. This sample has nearly 80,000 clones, with around 90% found just once. This sample was included in a study of blood T cell repertoires in COVID-19. For the study at large: The study drew acute and convalescent COVID-19 samples from the United States, Italy and Spain. The analysed material was cDNA or gDNA that came from T cells, B-cell-depleted T cells, or PBMCs.

The sequence was obtained from an elderly woman with active or convalescent COVID-19. The gene calls are TRBV5-1 and TRBJ2-5, with TRBD1 matching 7 bases. Sequenced sample: peripheral blood. The CDR3 sequence is CASSYGQAQETQYF. In nucleotides, the CDR3 is TGCGCCAGCAGCTACGGACAGGCCCAAGAGACCCAGTACTTC. Complete variable domain (other parts from reference TRBV5-1 and TRBJ2-5): KAGVTQTPRYLIKTRGQQVTLSCSPISGHRSVSWYQQTPGQGLQFLFEYFSETQRNKGNFPGRFSGRQFSNSRSEMNVSTLELGDSALYLCASSYGQAQETQYFGPGTRLLVL.